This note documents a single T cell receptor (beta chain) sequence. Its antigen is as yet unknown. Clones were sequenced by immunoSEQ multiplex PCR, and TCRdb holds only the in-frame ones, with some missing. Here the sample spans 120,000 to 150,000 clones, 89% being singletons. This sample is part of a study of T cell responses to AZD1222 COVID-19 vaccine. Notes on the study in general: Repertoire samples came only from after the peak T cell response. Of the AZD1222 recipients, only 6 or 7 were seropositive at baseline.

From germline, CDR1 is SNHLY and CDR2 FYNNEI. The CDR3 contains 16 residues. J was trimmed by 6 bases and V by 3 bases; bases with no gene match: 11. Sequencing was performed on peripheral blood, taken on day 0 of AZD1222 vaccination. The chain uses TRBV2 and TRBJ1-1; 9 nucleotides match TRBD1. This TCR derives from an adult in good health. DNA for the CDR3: TGTGCCAGCAGTGATCTTATGGGACAGGGCGGCGCTGAAGCTTTCTTT. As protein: CASSDLMGQGGAEAFF.